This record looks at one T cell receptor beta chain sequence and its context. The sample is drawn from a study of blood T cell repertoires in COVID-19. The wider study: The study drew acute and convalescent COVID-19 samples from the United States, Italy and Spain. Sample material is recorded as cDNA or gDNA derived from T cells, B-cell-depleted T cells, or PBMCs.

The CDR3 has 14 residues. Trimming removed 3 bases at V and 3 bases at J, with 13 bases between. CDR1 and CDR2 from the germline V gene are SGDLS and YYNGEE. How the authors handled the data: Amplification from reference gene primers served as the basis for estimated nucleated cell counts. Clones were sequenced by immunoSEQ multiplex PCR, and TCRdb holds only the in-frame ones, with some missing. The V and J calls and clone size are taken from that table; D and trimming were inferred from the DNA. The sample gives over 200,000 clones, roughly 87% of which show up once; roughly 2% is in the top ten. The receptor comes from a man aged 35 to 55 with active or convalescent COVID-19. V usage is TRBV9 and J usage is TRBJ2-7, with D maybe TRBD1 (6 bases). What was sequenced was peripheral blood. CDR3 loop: CASSEHRVSYEQYF. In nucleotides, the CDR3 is TGTGCCAGCAGCGAACACAGGGTGAGCTACGAGCAGTACTTC.